The present entry profiles one TCR beta chain with its context. It lacks a known antigen. No base quality values were provided; no much bigger clone lies one nucleotide off. The immunoSEQ Assay was used to sequence TCR beta CDR3 regions from DNA. Per the original workflow: T cell density was computed as TCR beta template counts normalized to usable DNA estimated by amplifying housekeeping genes. Richness was estimated using the preseqR package, with extrapolation to 400,000 templates for PBMC samples and to 120,000 templates for tissue samples. Clonality was defined by subtracting Pielou's evenness from one. Differential abundance testing on productive amino-acid clonotypes, with a minimum total count of 5 and an alpha of 0.1, was used to identify tissue-enriched TCRs. The Jaccard Index and the Morisita Overlap Index were used to measure how much the repertoires overlapped between compartments. GLIPH grouped TCR beta CDR3s together with public tetramer-defined viral CDR3s, and a viral motif had to include at least three viral sequences and also show V-gene enrichment. Not all clones reach the TCRdb copy of this immuneACCESS table, which keeps in-frame sequences only. Checked studies attribute under half of the gap to unresolved V genes and leave the rest unexplained. Clonal size and the V and J genes are those of that table, whereas D and trimming came from the DNA. For this sample the table gives more than 2,500 clones, of which 25% to 30% were detected only once. The ten largest clones capture about 8.5% of the sample.

The V end gives up 2 bases and the J end 0 bases, leaving 7 bases in the junction not matched to a gene. Including the terminal cysteine and phenylalanine, the CDR3 comprises 19 residues. The retained sequence is limited to the CDR3, 57 bases, with the frame set at the first base. CDR1 and CDR2 are read off the germline V gene as SGHDN and FVKESK. The record originates from a study of T cells in localized non-small cell lung cancer (dated by TCRdb to 2018 to 2021). The study in broad terms: The study examined T cell repertoires in 200 to 300 patients with early-stage NSCLC and compared tumors with uninvolved tumor-adjacent lungs. The cohort consisted of approximately 240 treatment-naive NSCLC patients whose localized lung tumors had been resected. The mean age of the NSCLC patients was 50 to 85 years, with fewer than 150 men and approximately 100 women. The full study reports these points: Uninvolved tumor-adjacent lung showed the highest T cell clonality, higher than tumor, which suggests more focused antigenic responses in the uninvolved tumor-adjacent lung. Because multi-region sequencing of the tumors was not done, intratumor heterogeneity could not be ruled out. Higher T cell density in blood was associated with longer overall survival, whereas higher clonality in adjacent lung was associated with shorter survival. Since the design was exploratory, TCR variables were selected using unadjusted p-values with no false-discovery rate correction. A median of 57 of the top 100 tumor clones were detected in paired uninvolved adjacent lung, and 28 of these tumor clones were also found among the top 100 clones of the paired uninvolved adjacent lung.

At diagnosis, peripheral blood, uninvolved tumor-adjacent lung and tumor were collected and stored as a combination of fresh-frozen and FFPE material. The source is an older female donor with stage I lung adenocarcinoma. The rearranged chain carries TRBV14 and TRBJ2-3; 14 nucleotides in the junction match TRBD2. The input for sequencing was lung tumor tissue, taken before any cancer treatment. The CDR3 loop reads CASSQRGLAGVLSTDTQYF. The bases are TGTGCCAGCAGCCAAAGGGGACTAGCGGGAGTTCTTAGCACAGATACGCAGTATTTT. With the portions outside the CDR3 filled from the reference TRBV14 and TRBJ2-3 genes, the complete variable region becomes EAGVTQFPSHSVIEKGQTVTLRCDPISGHDNLYWYRRVMGKEIKFLLHFVKESKQDESGMPNNRFLAERTGGTYSTLKVQPAELEDSGVYFCASSQRGLAGVLSTDTQYFGPGTRLTVL.